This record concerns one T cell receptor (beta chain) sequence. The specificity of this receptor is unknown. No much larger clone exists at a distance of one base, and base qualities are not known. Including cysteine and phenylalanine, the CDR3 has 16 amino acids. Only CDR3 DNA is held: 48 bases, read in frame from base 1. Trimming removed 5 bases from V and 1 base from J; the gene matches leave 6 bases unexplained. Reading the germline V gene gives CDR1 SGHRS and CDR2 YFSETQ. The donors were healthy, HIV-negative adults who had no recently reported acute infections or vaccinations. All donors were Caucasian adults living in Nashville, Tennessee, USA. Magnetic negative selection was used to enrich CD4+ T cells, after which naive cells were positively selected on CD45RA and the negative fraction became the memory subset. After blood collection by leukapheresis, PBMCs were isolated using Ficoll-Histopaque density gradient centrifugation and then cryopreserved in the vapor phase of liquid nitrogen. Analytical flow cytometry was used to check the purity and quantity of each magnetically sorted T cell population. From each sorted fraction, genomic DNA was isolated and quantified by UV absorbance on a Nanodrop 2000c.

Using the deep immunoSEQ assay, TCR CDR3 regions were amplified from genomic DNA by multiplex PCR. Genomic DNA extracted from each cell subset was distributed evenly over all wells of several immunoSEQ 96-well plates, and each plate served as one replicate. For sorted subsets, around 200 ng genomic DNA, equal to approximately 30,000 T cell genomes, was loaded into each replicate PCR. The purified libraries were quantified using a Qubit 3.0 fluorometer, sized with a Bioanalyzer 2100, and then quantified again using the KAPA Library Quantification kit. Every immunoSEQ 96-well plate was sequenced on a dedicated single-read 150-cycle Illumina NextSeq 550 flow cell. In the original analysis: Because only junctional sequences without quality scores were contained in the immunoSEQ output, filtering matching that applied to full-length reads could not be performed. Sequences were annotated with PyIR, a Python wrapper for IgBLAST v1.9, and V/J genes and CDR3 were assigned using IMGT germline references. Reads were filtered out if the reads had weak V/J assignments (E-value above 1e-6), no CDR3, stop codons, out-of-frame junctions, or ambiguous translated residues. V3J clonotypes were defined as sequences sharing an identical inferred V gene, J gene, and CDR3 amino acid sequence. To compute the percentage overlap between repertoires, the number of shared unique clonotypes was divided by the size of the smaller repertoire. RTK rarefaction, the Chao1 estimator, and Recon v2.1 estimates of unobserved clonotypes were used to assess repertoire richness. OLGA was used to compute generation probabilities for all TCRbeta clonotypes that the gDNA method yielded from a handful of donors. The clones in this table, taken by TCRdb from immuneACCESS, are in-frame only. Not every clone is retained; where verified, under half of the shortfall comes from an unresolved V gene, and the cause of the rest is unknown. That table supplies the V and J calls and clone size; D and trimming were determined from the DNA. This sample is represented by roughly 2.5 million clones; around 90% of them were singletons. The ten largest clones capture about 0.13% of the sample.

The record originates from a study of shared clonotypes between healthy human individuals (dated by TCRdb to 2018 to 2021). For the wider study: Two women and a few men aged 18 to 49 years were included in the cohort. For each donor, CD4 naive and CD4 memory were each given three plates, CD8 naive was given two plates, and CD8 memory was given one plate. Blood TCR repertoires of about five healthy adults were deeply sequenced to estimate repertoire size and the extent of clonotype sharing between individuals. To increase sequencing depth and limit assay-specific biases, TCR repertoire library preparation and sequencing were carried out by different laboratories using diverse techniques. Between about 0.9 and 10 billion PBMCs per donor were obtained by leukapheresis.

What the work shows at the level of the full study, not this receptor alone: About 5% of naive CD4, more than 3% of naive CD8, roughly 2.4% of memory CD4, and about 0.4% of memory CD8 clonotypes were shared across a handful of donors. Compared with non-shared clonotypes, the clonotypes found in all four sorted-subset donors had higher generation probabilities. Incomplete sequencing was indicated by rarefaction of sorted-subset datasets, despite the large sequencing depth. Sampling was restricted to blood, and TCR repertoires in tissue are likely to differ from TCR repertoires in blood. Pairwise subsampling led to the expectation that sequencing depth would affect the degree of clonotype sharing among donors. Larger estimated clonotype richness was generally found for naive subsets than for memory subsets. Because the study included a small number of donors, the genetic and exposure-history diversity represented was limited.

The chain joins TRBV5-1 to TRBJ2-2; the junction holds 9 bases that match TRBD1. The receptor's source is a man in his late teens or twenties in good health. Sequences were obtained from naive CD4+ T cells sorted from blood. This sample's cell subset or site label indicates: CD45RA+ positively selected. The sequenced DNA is TGCGCCAGCAGTTCTGGACAGGGGAAGAACACCGGGGAGCTGTTTTTT. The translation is CASSSGQGKNTGELFF.